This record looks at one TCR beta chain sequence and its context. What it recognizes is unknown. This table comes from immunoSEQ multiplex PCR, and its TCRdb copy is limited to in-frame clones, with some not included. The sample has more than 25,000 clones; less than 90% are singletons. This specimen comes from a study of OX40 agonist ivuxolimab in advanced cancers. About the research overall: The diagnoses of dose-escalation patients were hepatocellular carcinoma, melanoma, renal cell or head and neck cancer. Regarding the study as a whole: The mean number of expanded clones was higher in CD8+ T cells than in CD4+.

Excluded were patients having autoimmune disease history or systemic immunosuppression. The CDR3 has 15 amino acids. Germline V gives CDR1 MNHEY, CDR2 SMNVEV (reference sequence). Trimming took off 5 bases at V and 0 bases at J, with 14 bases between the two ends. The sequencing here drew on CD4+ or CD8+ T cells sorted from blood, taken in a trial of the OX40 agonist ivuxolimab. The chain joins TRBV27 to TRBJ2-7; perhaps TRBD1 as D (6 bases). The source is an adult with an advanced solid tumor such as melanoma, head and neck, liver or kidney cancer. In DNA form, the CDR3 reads TGTGCCAGCAGTCCCACAGGGATTAGCTCCTACGAGCAGTACTTC. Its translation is CASSPTGISSYEQYF.